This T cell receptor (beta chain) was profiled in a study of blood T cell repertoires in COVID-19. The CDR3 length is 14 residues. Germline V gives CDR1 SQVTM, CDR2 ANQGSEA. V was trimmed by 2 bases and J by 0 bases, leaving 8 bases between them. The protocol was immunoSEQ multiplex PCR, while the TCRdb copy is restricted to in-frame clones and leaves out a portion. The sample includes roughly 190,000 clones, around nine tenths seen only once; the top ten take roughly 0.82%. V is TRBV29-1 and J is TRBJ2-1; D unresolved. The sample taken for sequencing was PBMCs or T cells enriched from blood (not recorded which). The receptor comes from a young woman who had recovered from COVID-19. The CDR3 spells CSVERLFSYNEQFF. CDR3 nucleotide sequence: TGCAGCGTTGAAAGACTCTTCTCCTACAATGAGCAGTTCTTC.